Listed here are 21 T cell receptor beta chains from one sample, sequenced in a study of blood T cell repertoires in COVID-19. Generated by immunoSEQ multiplex PCR, the TCRdb table keeps only in-frame clones and is missing some. The sample includes around 140,000 clones, 84% of them seen just once. The sample was peripheral blood. These receptors came from a man between 60 and 70 years old with active or convalescent COVID-19.

The genes are TRBV7-2 and TRBJ1-5, with D unclear. The V end lost 5 bases, the J end lost 3 bases, and 8 bases lay between the germline ends. Germline V CDR1 and CDR2: SGHTA, FQGNSA. This CDR3 spans 13 amino acids. CDR3 sequence: CASSQELNQPQHF. The CDR3 DNA is TGTGCCAGCAGCCAAGAACTCAATCAGCCCCAGCATTTT.

The J gene is TRBJ1-4, the V gene TRBV14; no firm D call. Germline CDR1 reads SGHDN; CDR2 reads FVKESK. The CDR3 length is 14 residues. V lost 4 bases to trimming and J lost 4 bases, with 10 bases between them. The CDR3 DNA sequence: TGTGCCAGCAGCCCCCGGGCGGGTAATGAAAAACTGTTTTTT. It translates to CASSPRAGNEKLFF.

V gene TRBV27 combines with J gene TRBJ1-1; 10 bases map to TRBD1. V lost 6 bases to trimming and J lost 3 bases; unmatched junction nucleotides: 1. CDR1 MNHEY and CDR2 SMNVEV come from the germline V gene (reference sequence). CDR3 length: 13 amino acids. CDR3 DNA: TGTGCCAGCAGGACAGGGGGCTACACTGAAGCTTTCTTT. This sequence encodes CASRTGGYTEAFF.

This clone was seen just once. The genes are TRBV7-2 and TRBJ2-7; the match to TRBD2 covers 9 bases. The CDR3 is 17 amino acids. Germline-derived CDR1 and CDR2 are SGHTA and FQGNSA. Germline trimming cut 2 bases from V and 1 base from J; bases unmatched to any gene: 9. CDR3 nucleotides: TGTGCCAGCAGCTTAAGTTTTAGCGGGGGCTATTCCTACGAGCAGTACTTC. This codes for CASSLSFSGGYSYEQYF. Full variable domain (rest looked up from reference TRBV7-2 and TRBJ2-7): GAGVSQSPSNKVTEKGKDVELRCDPISGHTALYWYRQSLGQGLEFLIYFQGNSAPDKSGLPSDRFSAERTGGSVSTLTIQRTQQEDSAVYLCASSLSFSGGYSYEQYFGPGTRLTVT.

The chain links TRBV24-1 to TRBJ1-1, with a weak D call TRBD1 (6 bases). The CDR3 contains 17 residues. CDR1 and CDR2 (germline): KGHDR, SFDVKD. V was cut by 4 bases and J by 0 bases, with 17 bases left in between. In DNA form, the CDR3 reads TGTGCCACCAGTGACCCCGCGAGACAGGTATTGAACACTGAAGCTTTCTTT. Protein product: CATSDPARQVLNTEAFF.

The genes are TRBV19 and TRBJ1-2; TRBD1 is a possible D gene (5 bases). Germline CDR1 reads LNHDA; CDR2 reads SQIVND (reference sequence). V shed 4 bases and J shed 8 bases, with 20 bases lying between them. This CDR3 has 15 residues. CDR3 DNA: TGTGCCAGTAGTAATGGTGGCCAGGGAAGGAGAGGCTACACCTTC. Amino acids: CASSNGGQGRRGYTF. The full variable domain, in which reference TRBV19 and TRBJ1-2 provide the parts outside the CDR3, is DGGITQSPKYLFRKEGQNVTLSCEQNLNHDAMYWYRQDPGQGLRLIYYSQIVNDFQKGDIAEGYSVSREKKESFPLTVTSAQKNPTAFYLCASSNGGQGRRGYTFGSGTRLTVV.

This clone was seen only a few times. The chain is built from TRBV7-8 and TRBJ1-3, with TRBD1 as a possible D gene (6 bases). Looked up from germline, CDR1 is SGHVS and CDR2 is FQNEAQ. The V end lost 5 bases, the J end lost 0 bases, and 14 bases lay between the germline ends. The CDR3 sequence is 16 residues long. The CDR3 loop reads CASSTYTGISGNTIYF. The CDR3 nucleotides are TGTGCCAGCAGCACGTACACAGGGATCTCTGGAAACACCATATATTTT.

The V call is TRBV5-1, the J call TRBJ2-1; TRBD2 agrees at 8 bases. Germline assignment: CDR1 SGHRS and CDR2 YFSETQ. The J segment lost 2 bases and the V segment lost 1 base, leaving 5 bases of the junction unmatched. The CDR3 has 16 residues. CDR3 nucleotide sequence: TGCGCCAGCAGCTTGAGCGGGAGTGTAGCCTACAATGAGCAGTTCTTC. Translating it yields CASSLSGSVAYNEQFF.

This clone was seen only once. The genes are TRBV19 and TRBJ1-2, with D perhaps TRBD1 (5 bases). The germline V gene encodes CDR1 LNHDA and CDR2 SQIVND (reference sequence). The CDR3 is made up of 15 amino acids. V lost 6 bases and J lost 9, with 23 bases in between. CDR3: CASRDTGENYESYTF. The CDR3 nucleotides read TGTGCCAGTAGGGATACAGGAGAGAACTATGAAAGCTACACCTTC.

In its sample, this clone was seen many times. This rearrangement joins TRBV27 to TRBJ1-4, with D maybe TRBD1 (5 bases). This CDR3 has 14 amino acids. Trimming pared 8 bases from V and 5 bases from J, leaving 15 bases between. CDR1 and CDR2 from the germline V gene are MNHEY and SMNVEV (reference sequence). The CDR3 DNA is TGTGCCAGCGGCCACAGGTCGTCGAATGAAAAACTGTTTTTT. It yields the protein CASGHRSSNEKLFF.

The J gene is TRBJ1-5, the V gene TRBV9, with D maybe TRBD1 (6 bases). CDR1 is SGDLS, CDR2 YYNGEE, per germline. V lost 2 bases and J 0 bases, leaving 9 bases between the germline ends. The CDR3 runs 15 residues. CDR3 DNA: TGTGCCAGCAGCGTTGCAGGGGATAGCAATCAGCCCCAGCATTTT. Its translation is CASSVAGDSNQPQHF.

The rearrangement uses TRBV7-2 and TRBJ1-5; D is undetermined. The CDR3 is 15 amino acids. V gave up 0 bases and J gave up 0 bases, with 6 bases separating them. The germline CDR1 and CDR2 sequences are SGHTA and FQGNSA. CDR3 protein: CASSLAQISNQPQHF. CDR3 nucleotides: TGTGCCAGCAGCTTAGCTCAAATTAGCAATCAGCCCCAGCATTTT.

This chain links TRBV5-8 with TRBJ1-5; D gene ambiguous. The CDR3 runs 16 residues. V gave up 0 bases and J gave up 0 bases, with 10 bases separating them. From germline, CDR1 is SGHTS and CDR2 YDEGEE. CDR3 amino acids: CASSLVGVYSNQPQHF. Written as DNA, the CDR3 is TGTGCCAGCAGCTTGGTGGGCGTCTATAGCAATCAGCCCCAGCATTTT.

The chain joins TRBV19 to TRBJ1-6; D might be TRBD1 (5 bases). The CDR3 runs 15 residues. Germline V gene lookup returns CDR1 LNHDA and CDR2 SQIVND (reference sequence). V lost 1 base to trimming and J lost 6 bases, with 10 bases between them. CDR3 coding DNA: TGTGCCAGTAGTATAGTCGACAGCAGTAATTCACCCCTCCACTTT. Protein sequence: CASSIVDSSNSPLHF.

This clone was counted only a few times. One junction end disagrees with the germline gene, perhaps due to a read error. The CDR3 DNA reads TGTGCTAGCAGCTTAGGAGCTAGCACAGATACGCAGTATTTT. As protein: CASSLGASTDTQYF. This sequence joins TRBV7-7 and TRBJ2-3, with D unresolved. This CDR3 has 14 residues. Per germline, CDR1 SSHAT and CDR2 FNYEAQ (reference sequence). Looking up the rest from reference TRBV7-7 and TRBJ2-3 gives the full variable domain: GAGVSQSPRYKVTKRGQDVTLRCDPISSHATLYWYQQALGQGPEFLTYFNYEAQPDKSGLPSDRFSAERPEGSISTLTIQRTEQRDSAMYRCASSLGASTDTQYFGPGTRLTVL.

The V call is TRBV6-1, the J call TRBJ1-5; D is possibly TRBD1 (6 bases). Trimming left V 1 base short and J 9 bases short, with 19 bases between. The CDR3 sequence is 16 residues long. Germline CDR1 MNHNS, CDR2 SASEGT. The DNA of the CDR3 is TGTGCCAGCAGTGAAGTCGGGGGGCTGGCGTCGGGGCCCCAGCATTTT. This encodes CASSEVGGLASGPQHF.

This chain links TRBV27 with TRBJ1-1; weak D call: TRBD1 (6 bases). The CDR3 length is 15 residues. Per germline, CDR1 MNHEY and CDR2 SMNVEV (reference sequence). Trimming stripped 9 bases from V and 1 base from J, with 18 bases between. DNA of the CDR3: TGTGCCAGTTCCAAAGCGGGACATACGAACACTGAAGCTTTCTTT. Protein: CASSKAGHTNTEAFF.

This chain joins TRBV2 and TRBJ2-2; TRBD2 matches at 12 bases. The germline CDR1 and CDR2 sequences are SNHLY and FYNNEI. V lost 6 bases, J lost 5 bases, and 10 bases stayed unmatched. The CDR3 has 17 residues. The CDR3 bases are TGTGCCAGCAGAAGATGGACTAGCGGGGAGGGGACCGGGGAGCTGTTTTTT. Protein product: CASRRWTSGEGTGELFF.

The gene calls are TRBV18 and TRBJ1-1; D is perhaps TRBD1 (5 bases). The CDR3 covers 13 residues. Trimming removed 1 base from V and 6 bases from J, with 9 bases in between. The germline CDR1 and CDR2 sequences are KGHSH and LQKENI. CDR3 loop: CASSPHQGSEAFF. In nucleotides, the CDR3 is TGTGCCAGCTCACCACACCAGGGTTCTGAAGCTTTCTTT.

The rearrangement links TRBV11-3 to TRBJ2-3, with D possibly being TRBD2 (6 bases). The germline V gene encodes CDR1 SGHNT and CDR2 YENEEA. This CDR3 is built from 15 residues. V lost 5 bases and J lost 1, with 13 bases in between. This chain's CDR3 is CASSPQASGTDTQYF. CDR3 DNA: TGTGCCAGCAGCCCCCAGGCTAGCGGCACAGATACGCAGTATTTT.

The CDR3 DNA is TGTGCCAGCAGCTTCGGGGTTAACTACGAGCAGTACGTC. Translating gives CASSFGVNYEQYV. The rearrangement links TRBV11-3 to TRBJ2-7; D might be TRBD2 (5 bases). Trimming cost V 3 bases and J 3 bases, with 9 bases left between them. CDR3 length: 13 residues. Per germline, CDR1 SGHNT and CDR2 YENEEA.